This entry lists 11 T cell receptor beta chains sequenced from one sample in a study of blood T cells in healthy people across ages. A second 7 to 11 cycle PCR used barcoded and J-beta primers. MiXCR, applied by TCRdb to the 5' RACE reads, yields one record per CDR3 protein. The repertoire holds hundreds of thousands of distinct CDR3 sequences, with around half as singletons. The material sequenced was blood. These receptors all come from a man older than 75 in good health.

J is TRBJ2-3 and V is TRBV13, with 8 bases matching TRBD2. Germline V lookup: CDR1 PRHDT, CDR2 FYEKMQ (reference sequence). This CDR3 spans 15 amino acids. V lost 5 bases to trimming and J lost 4 bases; unmatched junction nucleotides: 8. CDR3: CASSRSGSPPDTQYF. The CDR3 DNA reads TGTGCCAGCAGCAGGAGCGGGAGTCCCCCAGATACGCAGTATTTT.

This clonotype was seen a handful of times. The gene calls are TRBV28 and TRBJ2-5; D is uncertain. V lost 5 bases and J lost 1, with 11 bases in between. From germline, CDR1 is MDHEN and CDR2 SYDVKM. The CDR3 is 14 amino acids. In DNA form, the CDR3 reads TGTGCCAGCAGTAGAAGGGCCTTCCAAGAGACCCAGTACTTC. It codes for CASSRRAFQETQYF.

The chain recombines TRBV27 with TRBJ2-3; D not resolved. Germline-derived CDR1 and CDR2 are MNHEY and SMNVEV (reference sequence). The CDR3 contains 16 residues. Trimming took 5 bases from V and 14 from J, leaving 29 bases between them. The CDR3 reads CASSPDRVRPNRYAYF. Here the CDR3 DNA reads TGTGCCAGCAGTCCAGACCGGGTCCGCCCGAACAGATACGCGTATTTT.

There are a few counts of this clonotype. V gene TRBV7-3 combines with J gene TRBJ2-3; D uncertain. The V gene lost 5 bases and the J gene lost 2 bases, with 14 bases spanning the gap. This CDR3 comprises 15 residues. Germline V gene sequence: CDR1 SGHTA, CDR2 FQGTGA. The CDR3 reads CASSRVVPVTDTQYF. Written as DNA, the CDR3 is TGTGCCAGCAGCAGAGTAGTCCCTGTCACAGATACGCAGTATTTT.

This clonotype was detected many times. The V call is TRBV6-1, the J call TRBJ2-5, with unresolved D. The CDR3 loop spans 15 amino acids. Trimming left V 0 bases short and J 1 base short, with 9 bases between. The germline CDR1 and CDR2 sequences are MNHNS and SASEGT. CDR3 amino acids: CASSEATGLQETQYF. CDR3 DNA: TGTGCCAGCAGTGAAGCCACGGGCCTCCAAGAGACCCAGTACTTC.

This clonotype was seen a few times. The chain carries TRBV4-2 and TRBJ2-1; 9 bases agree with TRBD2. With 1 base clipped from V and 4 bases from J, the junction kept 5 bases outside the gene matches. The CDR3 spans 16 residues. CDR1 and CDR2 from the germline V gene are LGHNA and YNFKEQ. This chain's CDR3 is CASSQVSSGTYNEQFF. DNA for the CDR3: TGTGCCAGCAGCCAAGTTTCTAGCGGGACGTACAATGAGCAGTTCTTC.

The J gene is TRBJ1-5, the V gene TRBV6-1; 10 bases agree with TRBD1. Germline V lookup: CDR1 MNHNS, CDR2 SASEGT. The V gene end was trimmed by 0 bases and the J gene end by 3 bases; junction bases not matched to a gene: 5. The CDR3 loop spans 17 amino acids. The CDR3 sequence: CASSEARDRGHNQPQHF. Here the CDR3 DNA reads TGTGCCAGCAGTGAAGCGAGGGACAGGGGACACAATCAGCCCCAGCATTTT.

The chain has TRBV20-1 and TRBJ1-2; D remains unclear. The V end lost 0 bases, the J end lost 3 bases, and 11 bases lay between the germline ends. From germline, CDR1 is DFQATT and CDR2 SNEGSKA (reference sequence). The length of the CDR3 is 14 residues. The CDR3 DNA is TGCAGTGCTAGAGATGCCAGGAGGCACTATGGCTACACCTTC. Translating it yields CSARDARRHYGYTF.

J is TRBJ2-5 and V is TRBV20-1; 7 nucleotides agree with TRBD2. From germline, CDR1 is DFQATT and CDR2 SNEGSKA (reference sequence). The CDR3 contains 11 residues. V shed 1 base and J 11 bases; nucleotides not matched to a gene: 4. CDR3 bases: TGCAGTGCTAGAGGGCTAGCGGAGCAGTACTTC. Protein product: CSARGLAEQYF.

The gene calls are TRBV20-1 and TRBJ2-1; D is unclear. CDR1 and CDR2 (germline): DFQATT, SNEGSKA (reference sequence). Trimming removed 4 bases at V and 7 bases at J, with 8 bases between. There are 11 residues in the CDR3. The CDR3 nucleotides read TGCAGTGCTAATATGTTTAATGAGCAGTTCTTC. It is translated as CSANMFNEQFF.

The sample holds a few counts of this clonotype. J is TRBJ2-5 and V is TRBV20-1; D unresolved. The germline gives CDR1 DFQATT, CDR2 SNEGSKA (reference sequence). This CDR3 has 12 residues. The V end lost 3 bases, the J end lost 2 bases, and 7 bases lay between the germline ends. CDR3: CSASSDQETQYF. In DNA, the CDR3 is TGCAGTGCTAGTAGTGATCAAGAGACCCAGTACTTC.